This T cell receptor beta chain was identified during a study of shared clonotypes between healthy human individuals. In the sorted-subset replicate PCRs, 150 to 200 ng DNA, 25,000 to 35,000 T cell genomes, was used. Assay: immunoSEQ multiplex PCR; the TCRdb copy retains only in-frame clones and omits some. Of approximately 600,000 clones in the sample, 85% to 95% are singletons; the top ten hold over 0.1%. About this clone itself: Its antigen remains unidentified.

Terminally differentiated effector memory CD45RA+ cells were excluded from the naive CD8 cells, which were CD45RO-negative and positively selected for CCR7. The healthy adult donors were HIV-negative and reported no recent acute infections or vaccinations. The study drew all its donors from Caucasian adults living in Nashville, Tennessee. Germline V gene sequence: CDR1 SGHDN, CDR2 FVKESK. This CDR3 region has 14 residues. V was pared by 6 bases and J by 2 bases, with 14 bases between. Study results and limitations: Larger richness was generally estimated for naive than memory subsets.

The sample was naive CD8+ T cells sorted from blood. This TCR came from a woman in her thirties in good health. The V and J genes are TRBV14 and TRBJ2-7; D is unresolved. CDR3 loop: CASSPLQAAYEQYF. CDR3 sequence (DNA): TGTGCCAGCAGTCCTCTCCAGGCTGCCTACGAGCAGTACTTC.